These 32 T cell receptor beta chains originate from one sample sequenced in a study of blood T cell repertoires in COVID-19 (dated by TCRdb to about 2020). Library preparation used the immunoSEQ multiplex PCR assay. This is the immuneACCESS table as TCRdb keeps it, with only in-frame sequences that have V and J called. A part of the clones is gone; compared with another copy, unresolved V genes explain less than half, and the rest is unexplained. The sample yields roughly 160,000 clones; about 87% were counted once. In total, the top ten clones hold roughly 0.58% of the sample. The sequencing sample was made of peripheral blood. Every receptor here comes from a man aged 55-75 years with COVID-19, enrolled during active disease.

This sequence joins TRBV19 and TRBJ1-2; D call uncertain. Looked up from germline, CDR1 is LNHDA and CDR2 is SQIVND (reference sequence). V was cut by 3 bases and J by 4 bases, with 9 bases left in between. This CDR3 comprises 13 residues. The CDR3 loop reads CASSIEPGYGYTF. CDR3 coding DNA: TGTGCCAGTAGTATCGAGCCGGGCTATGGCTACACCTTC.

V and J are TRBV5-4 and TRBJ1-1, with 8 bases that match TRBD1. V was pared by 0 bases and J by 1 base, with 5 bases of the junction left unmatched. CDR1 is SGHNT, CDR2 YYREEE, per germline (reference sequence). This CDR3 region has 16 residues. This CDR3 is CASSLGAGGWNTEAFF. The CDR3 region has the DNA TGTGCCAGCAGCTTGGGGGCAGGGGGCTGGAACACTGAAGCTTTCTTT.

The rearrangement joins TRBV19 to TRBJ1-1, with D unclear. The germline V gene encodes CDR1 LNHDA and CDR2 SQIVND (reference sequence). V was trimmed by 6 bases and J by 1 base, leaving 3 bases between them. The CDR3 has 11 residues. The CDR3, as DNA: TGTGCCAGTAGCAGGAACACTGAAGCTTTCTTT. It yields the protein CASSRNTEAFF.

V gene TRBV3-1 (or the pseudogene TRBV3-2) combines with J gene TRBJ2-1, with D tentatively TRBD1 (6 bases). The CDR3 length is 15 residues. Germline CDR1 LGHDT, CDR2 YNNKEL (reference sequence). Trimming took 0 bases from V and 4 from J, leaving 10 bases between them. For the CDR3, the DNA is TGTGCCAGCAGCCAAGATCGGGACACATACAATGAGCAGTTCTTC. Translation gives CASSQDRDTYNEQFF.

The CDR3 sequence: CASSQDLDTRGEKLFF. CDR3 in DNA: TGTGCCAGCAGCCAAGATTTGGACACGCGGGGTGAAAAACTGTTTTTT. The chain joins TRBV4-2 to TRBJ1-4; D possibly corresponds to TRBD1 (5 bases). The CDR3 is 16 amino acids. Germline assignment: CDR1 LGHNA and CDR2 YNFKEQ. V lost 0 bases and J 7 bases, leaving 15 bases between the germline ends.

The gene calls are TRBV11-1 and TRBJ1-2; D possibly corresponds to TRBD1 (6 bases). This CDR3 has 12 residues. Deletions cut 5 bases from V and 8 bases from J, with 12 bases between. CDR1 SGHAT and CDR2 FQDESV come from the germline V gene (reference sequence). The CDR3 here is CASSRQAWGYTF. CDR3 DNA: TGTGCCAGCAGCCGACAGGCCTGGGGCTACACCTTC.

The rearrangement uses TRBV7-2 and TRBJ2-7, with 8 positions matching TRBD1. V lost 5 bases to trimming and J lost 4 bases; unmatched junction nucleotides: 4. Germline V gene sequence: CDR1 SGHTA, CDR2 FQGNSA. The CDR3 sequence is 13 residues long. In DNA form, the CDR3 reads TGTGCCAGCAGCCCCGGACAGGGTTACGAGCAGTACTTC. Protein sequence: CASSPGQGYEQYF.

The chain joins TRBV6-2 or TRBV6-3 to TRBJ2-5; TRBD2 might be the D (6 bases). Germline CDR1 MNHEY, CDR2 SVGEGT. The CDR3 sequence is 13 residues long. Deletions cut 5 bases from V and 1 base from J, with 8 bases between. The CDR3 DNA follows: TGTGCCAGCAGTCGGGACTCCCAAGAGACCCAGTACTTC. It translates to CASSRDSQETQYF.

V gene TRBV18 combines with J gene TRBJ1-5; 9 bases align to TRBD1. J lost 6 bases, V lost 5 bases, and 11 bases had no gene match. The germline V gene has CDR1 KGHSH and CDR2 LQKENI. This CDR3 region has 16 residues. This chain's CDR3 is CASSFGTGLDPQPQHF. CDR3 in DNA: TGTGCCAGCTCATTCGGGACAGGGCTTGACCCTCAGCCCCAGCATTTT.

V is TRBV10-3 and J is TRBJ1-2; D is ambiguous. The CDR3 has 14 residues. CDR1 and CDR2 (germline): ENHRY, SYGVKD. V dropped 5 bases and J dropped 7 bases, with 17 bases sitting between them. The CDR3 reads CAISTSQNRGGYTF. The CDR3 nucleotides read TGTGCCATCAGTACTAGCCAGAACCGCGGTGGCTACACCTTC.

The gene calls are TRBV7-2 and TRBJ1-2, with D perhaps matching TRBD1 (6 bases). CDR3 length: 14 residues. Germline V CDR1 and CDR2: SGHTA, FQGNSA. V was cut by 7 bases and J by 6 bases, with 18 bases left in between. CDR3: CASTSRRTDDGYTF. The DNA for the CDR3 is TGTGCCAGCACCTCCCGTAGGACAGACGATGGCTACACCTTC.

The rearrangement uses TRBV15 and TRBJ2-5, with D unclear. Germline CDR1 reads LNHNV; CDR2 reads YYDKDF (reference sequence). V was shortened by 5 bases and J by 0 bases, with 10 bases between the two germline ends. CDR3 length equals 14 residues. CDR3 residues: CATSYDMYQETQYF. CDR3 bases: TGTGCCACCAGCTACGACATGTACCAAGAGACCCAGTACTTC.

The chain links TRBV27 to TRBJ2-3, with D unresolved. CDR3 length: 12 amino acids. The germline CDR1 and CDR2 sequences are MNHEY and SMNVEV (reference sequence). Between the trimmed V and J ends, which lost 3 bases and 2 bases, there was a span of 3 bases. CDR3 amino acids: CASSFNTDTQYF. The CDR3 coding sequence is TGTGCCAGCAGTTTTAACACAGATACGCAGTATTTT.

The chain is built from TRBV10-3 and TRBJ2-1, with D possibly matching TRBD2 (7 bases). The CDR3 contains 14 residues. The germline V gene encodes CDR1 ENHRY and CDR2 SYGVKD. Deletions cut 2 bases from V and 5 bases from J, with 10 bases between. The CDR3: CAISERGADNEQFF. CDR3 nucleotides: TGTGCCATCAGTGAGCGGGGGGCCGACAATGAGCAGTTCTTC.

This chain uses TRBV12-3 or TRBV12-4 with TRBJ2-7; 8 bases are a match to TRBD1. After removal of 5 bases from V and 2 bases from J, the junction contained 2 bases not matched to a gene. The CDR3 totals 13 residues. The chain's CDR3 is CASSLRGPYEQYF. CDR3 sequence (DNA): TGTGCCAGCAGTCTCAGGGGGCCCTACGAGCAGTACTTC.

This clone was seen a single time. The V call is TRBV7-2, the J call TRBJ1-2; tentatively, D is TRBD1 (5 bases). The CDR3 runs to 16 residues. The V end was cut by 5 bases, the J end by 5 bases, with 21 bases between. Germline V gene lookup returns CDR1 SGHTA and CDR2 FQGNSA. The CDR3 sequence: CASSLQSGQGQYGYTF. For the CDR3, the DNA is TGTGCCAGCAGCCTACAATCCGGGCAGGGCCAATATGGCTACACCTTC.

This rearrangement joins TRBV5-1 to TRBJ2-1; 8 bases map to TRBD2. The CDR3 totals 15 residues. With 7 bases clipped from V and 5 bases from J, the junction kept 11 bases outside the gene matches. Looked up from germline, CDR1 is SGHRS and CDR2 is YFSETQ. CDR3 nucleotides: TGCGCCAGCTCGGGGGGGTCCTTAGGGCACAATGAGCAGTTCTTC. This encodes CASSGGSLGHNEQFF.

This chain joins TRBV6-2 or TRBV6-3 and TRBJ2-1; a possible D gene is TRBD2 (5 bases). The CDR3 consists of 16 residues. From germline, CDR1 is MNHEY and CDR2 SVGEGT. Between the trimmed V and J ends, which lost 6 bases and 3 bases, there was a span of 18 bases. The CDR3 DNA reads TGTGCCAGCAGCTTACCCAGGACTCCCCTCTACAATGAGCAGTTCTTC. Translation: CASSLPRTPLYNEQFF.

CDR3 bases: TGTGCCAGCAGCTTGGGTTCCGGGACAGGGGGCGCCGAAGGCTACACCTTC. Amino acid sequence: CASSLGSGTGGAEGYTF. This sequence joins TRBV7-9 and TRBJ1-2; TRBD1 agrees at 12 bases. V was clipped by 3 bases and J by 8 bases; unmatched bases: 13. In germline, CDR1 is SEHNR, CDR2 FQNEAQ (reference sequence). The CDR3 has 17 amino acids. Full variable domain (missing parts from reference TRBV7-9 and TRBJ1-2): DTGVSQNPRHKITKRGQNVTFRCDPISEHNRLYWYRQTLGQGPEFLTYFQNEAQLEKSRLLSDRFSAERPKGSFSTLEIQRTEQGDSAMYLCASSLGSGTGGAEGYTFGSGTRLTVV.

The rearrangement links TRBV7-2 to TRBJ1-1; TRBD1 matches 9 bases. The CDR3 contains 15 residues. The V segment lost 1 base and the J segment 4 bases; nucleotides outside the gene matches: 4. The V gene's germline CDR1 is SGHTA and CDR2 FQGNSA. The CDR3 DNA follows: TGTGCCAGCAGCTTAGATGACAGGGGGGTCACTGAAGCTTTCTTT. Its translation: CASSLDDRGVTEAFF.

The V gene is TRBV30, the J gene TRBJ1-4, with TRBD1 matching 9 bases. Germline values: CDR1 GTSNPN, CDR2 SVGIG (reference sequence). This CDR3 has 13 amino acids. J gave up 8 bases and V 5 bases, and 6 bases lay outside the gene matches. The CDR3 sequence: CAWGTGFNEKLFF. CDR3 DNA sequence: TGTGCCTGGGGGACAGGGTTTAACGAAAAACTGTTTTTT.

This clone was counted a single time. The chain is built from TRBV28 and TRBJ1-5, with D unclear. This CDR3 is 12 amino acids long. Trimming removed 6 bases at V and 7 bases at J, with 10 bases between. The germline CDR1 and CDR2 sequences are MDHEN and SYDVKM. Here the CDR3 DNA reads TGTGCCAGCAGATTTGCCCGGCAGCCCCAGCATTTT. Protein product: CASRFARQPQHF.

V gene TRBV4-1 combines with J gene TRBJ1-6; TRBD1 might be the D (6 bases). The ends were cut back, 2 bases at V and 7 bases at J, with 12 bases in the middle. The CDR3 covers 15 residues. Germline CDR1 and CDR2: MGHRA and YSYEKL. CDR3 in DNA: TGCGCCAGCAGCCAACAACAGGGTACAAATTCACCCCTCCACTTT. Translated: CASSQQQGTNSPLHF.

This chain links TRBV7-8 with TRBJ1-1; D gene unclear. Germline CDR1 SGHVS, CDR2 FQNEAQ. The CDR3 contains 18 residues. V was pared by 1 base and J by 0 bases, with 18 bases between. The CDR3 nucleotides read TGTGCCAGCAGCTTAGGGGCAGAAAACTCCGACATGAACACTGAAGCTTTCTTT. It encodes CASSLGAENSDMNTEAFF.

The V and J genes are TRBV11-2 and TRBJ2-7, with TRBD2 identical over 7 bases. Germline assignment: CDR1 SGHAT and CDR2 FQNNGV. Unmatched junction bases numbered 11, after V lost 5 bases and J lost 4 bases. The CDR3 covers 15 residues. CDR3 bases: TGTGCCAGCAGCCGAGAGCGCGGGAGTATTTACGAGCAGTACTTC. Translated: CASSRERGSIYEQYF.

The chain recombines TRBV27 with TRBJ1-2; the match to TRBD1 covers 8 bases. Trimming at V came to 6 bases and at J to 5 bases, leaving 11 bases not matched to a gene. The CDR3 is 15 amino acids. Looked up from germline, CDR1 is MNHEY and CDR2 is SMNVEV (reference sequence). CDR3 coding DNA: TGTGCCAGCAGGACAGGGGCCGTGTCACCTTATGGCTACACCTTC. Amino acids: CASRTGAVSPYGYTF.

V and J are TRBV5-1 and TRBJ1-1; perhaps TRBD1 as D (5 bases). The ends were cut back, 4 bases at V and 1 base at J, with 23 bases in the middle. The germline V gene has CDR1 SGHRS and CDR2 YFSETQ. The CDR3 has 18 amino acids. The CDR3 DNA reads TGCGCCAGCAGCGCTGGGGCAGGCGCTATCTCGAGGAACACTGAAGCTTTCTTT. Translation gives CASSAGAGAISRNTEAFF. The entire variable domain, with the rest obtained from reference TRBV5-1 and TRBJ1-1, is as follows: KAGVTQTPRYLIKTRGQQVTLSCSPISGHRSVSWYQQTPGQGLQFLFEYFSETQRNKGNFPGRFSGRQFSNSRSEMNVSTLELGDSALYLCASSAGAGAISRNTEAFFGQGTRLTVV.

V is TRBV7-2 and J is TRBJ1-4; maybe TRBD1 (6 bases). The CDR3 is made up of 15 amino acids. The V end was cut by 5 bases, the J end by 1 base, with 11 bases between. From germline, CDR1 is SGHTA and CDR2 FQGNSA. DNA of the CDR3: TGTGCCAGCAGCCAGAGGGGGGGAACTAATGAAAAACTGTTTTTT. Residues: CASSQRGGTNEKLFF.

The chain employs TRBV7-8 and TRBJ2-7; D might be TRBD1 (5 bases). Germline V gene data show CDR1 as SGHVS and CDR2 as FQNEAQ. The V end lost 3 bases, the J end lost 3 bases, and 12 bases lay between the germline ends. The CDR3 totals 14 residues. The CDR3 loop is CASSFISTVYEQYF. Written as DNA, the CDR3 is TGTGCCAGCAGCTTCATCTCGACAGTCTACGAGCAGTACTTC.

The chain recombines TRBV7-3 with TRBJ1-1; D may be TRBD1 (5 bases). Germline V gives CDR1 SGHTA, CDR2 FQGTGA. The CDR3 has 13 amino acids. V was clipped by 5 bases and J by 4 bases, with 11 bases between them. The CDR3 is CASSIDSTTEAFF. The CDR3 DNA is TGTGCCAGCAGCATAGACAGCACCACTGAAGCTTTCTTT.

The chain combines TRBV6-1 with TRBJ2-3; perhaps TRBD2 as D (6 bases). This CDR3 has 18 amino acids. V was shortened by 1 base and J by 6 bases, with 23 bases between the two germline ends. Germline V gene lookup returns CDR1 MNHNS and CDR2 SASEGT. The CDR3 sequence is CASSEGFSSGFFGDTQYF. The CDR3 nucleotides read TGTGCCAGCAGTGAAGGTTTTAGTAGCGGTTTCTTTGGGGATACGCAGTATTTT.

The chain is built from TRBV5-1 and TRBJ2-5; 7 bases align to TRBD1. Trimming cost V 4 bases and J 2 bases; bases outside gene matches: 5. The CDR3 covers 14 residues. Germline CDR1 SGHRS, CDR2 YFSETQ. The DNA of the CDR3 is TGCGCCAGCAGCCCACGACAGGGTCAAGAGACCCAGTACTTC. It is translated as CASSPRQGQETQYF. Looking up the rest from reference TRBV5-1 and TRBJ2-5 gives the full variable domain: KAGVTQTPRYLIKTRGQQVTLSCSPISGHRSVSWYQQTPGQGLQFLFEYFSETQRNKGNFPGRFSGRQFSNSRSEMNVSTLELGDSALYLCASSPRQGQETQYFGPGTRLLVL.